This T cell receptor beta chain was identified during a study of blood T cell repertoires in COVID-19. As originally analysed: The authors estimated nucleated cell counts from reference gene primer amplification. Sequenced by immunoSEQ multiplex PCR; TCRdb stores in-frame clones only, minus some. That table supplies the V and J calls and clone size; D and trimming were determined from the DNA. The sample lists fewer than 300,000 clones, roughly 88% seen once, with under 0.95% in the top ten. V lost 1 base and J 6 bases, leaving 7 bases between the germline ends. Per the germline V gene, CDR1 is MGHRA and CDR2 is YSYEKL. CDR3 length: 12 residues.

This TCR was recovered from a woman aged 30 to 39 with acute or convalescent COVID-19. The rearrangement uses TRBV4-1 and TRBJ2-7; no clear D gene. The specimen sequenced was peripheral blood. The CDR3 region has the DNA TGCGCCAGCAGCCAAGGGCGCGGCGAGCAGTACTTC. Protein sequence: CASSQGRGEQYF.